This T cell receptor beta chain emerged from a study of human T cells and chemical hapten exposure. This clonotype showed up many times. CDR1 is SNHLY and CDR2 is FYNNEI in the germline V gene. The junction had 2 bases not matched to a gene; V was cut back by 1 base and J by 7 bases. The CDR3 length is 14 residues. As for time point: patch test 1, 2 weeks after DPC sensitization. Treatment in this sample: therapeutic diphenylcyclopropenone sensitization with weekly scalp DPC. Each CDR3 protein is one row after TCRdb ran MiXCR on the RACE reads. The sample yields 300,000 to 400,000 distinct CDR3 sequences, under 9% seen once.

This sequence joins TRBV2 and TRBJ1-5; 9 positions agree with TRBD1. The clonotype was recovered from a woman under 30 with alopecia areata. Some clones in this sample may be carry-over from other donors' samples. The source was whole blood, collected in connection with sensitization to the hapten diphenylcyclopropenone (DPC). The CDR3 loop reads CASSEDRGRQPQHF. The DNA of the CDR3 is TGTGCCAGCAGTGAAGACAGGGGGCGACAGCCCCAGCATTTT.